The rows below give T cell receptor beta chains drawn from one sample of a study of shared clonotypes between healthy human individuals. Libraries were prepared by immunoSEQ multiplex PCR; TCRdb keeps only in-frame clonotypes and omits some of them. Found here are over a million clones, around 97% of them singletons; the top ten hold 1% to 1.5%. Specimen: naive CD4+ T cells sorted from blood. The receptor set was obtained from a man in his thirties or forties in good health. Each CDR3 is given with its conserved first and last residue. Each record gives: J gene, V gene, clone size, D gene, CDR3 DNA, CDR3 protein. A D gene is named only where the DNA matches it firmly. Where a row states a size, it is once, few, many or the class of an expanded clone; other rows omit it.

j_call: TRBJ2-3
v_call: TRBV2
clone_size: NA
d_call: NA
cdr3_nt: TGTGCCAGCACTATCGGGGTGGGCACAGATACGCAGTATTTT
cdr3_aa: CASTIGVGTDTQYF

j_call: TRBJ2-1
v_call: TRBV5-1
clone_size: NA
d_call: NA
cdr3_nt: TGCGCCAGCAGCTTTGATCGAAGACAGGCCCCGAATGAGCAGTTCTTC
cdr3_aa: CASSFDRRQAPNEQFF

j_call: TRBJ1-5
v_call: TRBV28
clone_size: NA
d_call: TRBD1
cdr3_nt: TGTGCCAGCAGTTACAGGGGGAGGCCCCAGCATTTT
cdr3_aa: CASSYRGRPQHF

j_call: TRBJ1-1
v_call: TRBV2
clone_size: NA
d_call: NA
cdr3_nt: TGTGCCAGCAGTGAACGGGGAGCTGAAGCTTTCTTT
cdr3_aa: CASSERGAEAFF

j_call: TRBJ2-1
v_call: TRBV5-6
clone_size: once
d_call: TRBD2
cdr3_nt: TGTGCCAGCAGCTTGTTAGCGGGAGGACTAAGCTTGGTAAATGAGCAGTTCTTC
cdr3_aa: CASSLLAGGLSLVNEQFF

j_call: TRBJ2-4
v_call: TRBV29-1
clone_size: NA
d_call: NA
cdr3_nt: TGCAGCGCTGGGCCGGGGGCTGGTAACATTCAGTACTTC
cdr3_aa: CSAGPGAGNIQYF

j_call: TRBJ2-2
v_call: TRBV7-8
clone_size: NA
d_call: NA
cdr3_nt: TGTGCCAGCAGGGTGGAGGGGGCGACCGGGGAGCTGTTTTTT
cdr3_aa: CASRVEGATGELFF

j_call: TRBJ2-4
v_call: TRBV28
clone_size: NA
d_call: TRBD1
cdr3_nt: TGTGCCAGCAGTTCCGCCGGGACAGGGGACGAAAACATTCAGTACTTC
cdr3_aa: CASSSAGTGDENIQYF

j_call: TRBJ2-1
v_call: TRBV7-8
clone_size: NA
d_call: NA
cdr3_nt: TGTGCCAGCAGCACCCCAAGACTACCTTCCTACAATGAGCAGTTCTTC
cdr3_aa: CASSTPRLPSYNEQFF

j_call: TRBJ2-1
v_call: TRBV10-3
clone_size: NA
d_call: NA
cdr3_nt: TGTGCCATCAAAAGCCCTAGTCTGAAGAATGAGCAGTTCTTC
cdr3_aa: CAIKSPSLKNEQFF

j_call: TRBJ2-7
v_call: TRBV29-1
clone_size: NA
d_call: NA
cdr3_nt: TGCAGCGCTAACGCGGGCTACGAGCAGTACTTC
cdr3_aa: CSANAGYEQYF

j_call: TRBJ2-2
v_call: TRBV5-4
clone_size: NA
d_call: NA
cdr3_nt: TGTGCCAGCAGCTGGCTAGCGAGGAACACCGGGGAGCTGTTTTTT
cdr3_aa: CASSWLARNTGELFF

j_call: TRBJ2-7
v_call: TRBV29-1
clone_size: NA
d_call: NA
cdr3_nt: TGCAGCGCGGCCAACTCACCAAACGAGCAGTACTTC
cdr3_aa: CSAANSPNEQYF

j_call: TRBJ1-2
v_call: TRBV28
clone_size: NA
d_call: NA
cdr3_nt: TGTGCCAGCACCCAGGCCTATGGCTACACCTTC
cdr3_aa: CASTQAYGYTF

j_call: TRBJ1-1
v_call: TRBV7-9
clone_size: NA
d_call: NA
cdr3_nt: TGTGCCAGCAGCAGAGCTTGGTTCAAAGGGAACACTGAAGCTTTCTTT
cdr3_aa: CASSRAWFKGNTEAFF

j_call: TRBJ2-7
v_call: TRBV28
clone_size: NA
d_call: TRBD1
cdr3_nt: TGTGCCAGCAGTCCCGGGACAGCAAATTACGAGCAGTACTTC
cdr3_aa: CASSPGTANYEQYF

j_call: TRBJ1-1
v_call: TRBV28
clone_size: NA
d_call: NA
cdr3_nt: TGTGCCAGCAGTTTCTCGGGTGGAGGAGAGACTGAAGCTTTCTTT
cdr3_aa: CASSFSGGGETEAFF

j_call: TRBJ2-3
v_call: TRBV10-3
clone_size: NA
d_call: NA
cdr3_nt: TGTGCCATCAGTGAGTCGACAGATACGCAGTATTTT
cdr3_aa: CAISESTDTQYF

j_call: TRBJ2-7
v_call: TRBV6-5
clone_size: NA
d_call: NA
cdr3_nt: TGTGCCAGCAGTTGGCGATTACAGGGGGGGTCCTACGAGCAGTACTTC
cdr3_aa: CASSWRLQGGSYEQYF

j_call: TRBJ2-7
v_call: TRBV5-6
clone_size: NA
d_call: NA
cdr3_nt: TGTGCCAGCAGCCGGACAGCTGGAATCGAGACCTACGAGCAGTACTTC
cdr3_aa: CASSRTAGIETYEQYF

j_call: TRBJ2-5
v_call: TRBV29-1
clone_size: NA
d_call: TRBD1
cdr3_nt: TGCAGCGCCGGGACAGCAATTGGAGAGACCCAGTACTTC
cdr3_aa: CSAGTAIGETQYF

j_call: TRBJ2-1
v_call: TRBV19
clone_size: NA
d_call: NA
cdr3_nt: TGTGCCAGTAGGATCCGGGGGCTAGCGGCGTACAATGAGCAGTTCTTC
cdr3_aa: CASRIRGLAAYNEQFF

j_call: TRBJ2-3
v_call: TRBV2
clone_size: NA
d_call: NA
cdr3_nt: TGTGCCAGCAGAGATGCTAGCGCGGGAGATACGCAGTATTTT
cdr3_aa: CASRDASAGDTQYF

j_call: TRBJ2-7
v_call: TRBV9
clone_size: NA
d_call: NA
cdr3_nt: TGTGCCAGCAGCGTAGGGTTAGGGGCAGCCTACGAGCAGTACTTC
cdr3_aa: CASSVGLGAAYEQYF

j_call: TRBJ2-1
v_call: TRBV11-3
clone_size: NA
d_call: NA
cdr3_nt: TGTGCCAGCAGCTTCAATGGAGAGACCTACAATGAGCAGTTCTTC
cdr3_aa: CASSFNGETYNEQFF

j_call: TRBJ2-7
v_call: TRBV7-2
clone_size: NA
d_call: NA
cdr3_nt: TGTGCCAGCAGCTCGAATCCCGGAGTCTACGAGCAGTACTTC
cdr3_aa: CASSSNPGVYEQYF

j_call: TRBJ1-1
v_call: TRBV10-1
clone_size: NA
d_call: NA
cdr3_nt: TGCGCCAGCAGAGGTCAGGGACTGGAGAACACTGAAGCTTTCTTT
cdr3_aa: CASRGQGLENTEAFF

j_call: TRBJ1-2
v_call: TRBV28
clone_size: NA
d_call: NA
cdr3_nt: TGTGCCAGCGAGGGTCGGTATGGCTACACCTTC
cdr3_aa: CASEGRYGYTF

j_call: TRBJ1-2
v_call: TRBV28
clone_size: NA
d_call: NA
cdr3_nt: TGTGCCAGCAGCTCCCAATATGGCTACACCTTC
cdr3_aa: CASSSQYGYTF

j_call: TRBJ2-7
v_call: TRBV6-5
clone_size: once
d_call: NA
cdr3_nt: TGTGCCAGCAGTCCAAATTGGGGCGAGCAGTACTTC
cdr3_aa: CASSPNWGEQYF

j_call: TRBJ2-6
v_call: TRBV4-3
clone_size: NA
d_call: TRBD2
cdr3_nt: TGCGCCAGCAGCCAAGACCAAGCGGGAGGGCCCGGTGGGGCCAACGTCCTGACTTTC
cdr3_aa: CASSQDQAGGPGGANVLTF

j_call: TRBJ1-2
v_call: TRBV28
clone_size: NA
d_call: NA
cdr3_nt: TGTGCCAGCAGTTTAAATCCGAACTATGGCTACACCTTC
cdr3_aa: CASSLNPNYGYTF

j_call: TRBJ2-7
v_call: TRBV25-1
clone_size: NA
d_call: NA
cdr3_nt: TGTGCCAGCAGTTATAAACCCCCAGGCGGGCCCTACGAGCAGTACTTC
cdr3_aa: CASSYKPPGGPYEQYF

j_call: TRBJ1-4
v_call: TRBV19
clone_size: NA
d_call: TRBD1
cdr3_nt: TGTGCCAGTAGTATGGGATCCGGGACAGGGATTGGAAAACTGTTTTTT
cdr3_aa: CASSMGSGTGIGKLFF

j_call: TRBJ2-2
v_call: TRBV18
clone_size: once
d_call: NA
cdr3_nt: TGTGCCAGCTCAGCCCCGGGACGTCGGTCCGGGGAGCTGTTTTTT
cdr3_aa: CASSAPGRRSGELFF

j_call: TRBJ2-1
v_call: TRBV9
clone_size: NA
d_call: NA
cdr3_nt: TGTGCCAGCAGCGTAGACACCAGATACAATGAGCAGTTCTTC
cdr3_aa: CASSVDTRYNEQFF

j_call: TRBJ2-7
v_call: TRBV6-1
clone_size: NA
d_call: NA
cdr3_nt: TGTGCCAGCAGTGCCCCAACAGGTGCCTACGAGCAGTACTTC
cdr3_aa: CASSAPTGAYEQYF

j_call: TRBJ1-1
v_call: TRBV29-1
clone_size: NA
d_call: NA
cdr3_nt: TGCAGCGCCTTTCGGGACACGAACACTGAAGCTTTCTTT
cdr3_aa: CSAFRDTNTEAFF

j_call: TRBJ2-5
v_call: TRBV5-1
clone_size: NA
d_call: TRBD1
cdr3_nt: TGCGCCAGCAGCTTGGAGGCAGGGGGCGAGAAGACCCAGTACTTC
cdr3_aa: CASSLEAGGEKTQYF

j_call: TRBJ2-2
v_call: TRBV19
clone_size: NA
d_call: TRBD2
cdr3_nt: TGTGCCAGTAGCACGACTAGCGGGAGAGCCGGGGAGCTGTTTTTT
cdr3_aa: CASSTTSGRAGELFF

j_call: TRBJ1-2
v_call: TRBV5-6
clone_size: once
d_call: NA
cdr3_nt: TGTGCCAGCAGCTTTAGGGACCACTATGGCTACACCTTC
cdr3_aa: CASSFRDHYGYTF

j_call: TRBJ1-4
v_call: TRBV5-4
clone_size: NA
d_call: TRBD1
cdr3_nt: TGTGCCAGCAGCCCCGGACAGGGTACTGAAAAACTGTTTTTT
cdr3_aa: CASSPGQGTEKLFF

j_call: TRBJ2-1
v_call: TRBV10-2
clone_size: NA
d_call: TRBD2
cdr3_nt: TGCGCCAGCAGTCCACGTTCGACTAGCGGGAATGAGCAGTTCTTC
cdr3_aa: CASSPRSTSGNEQFF

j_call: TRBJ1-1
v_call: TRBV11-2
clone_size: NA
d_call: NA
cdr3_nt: TGTGCCAGCAGCTTAGTTCTGGGCGGGAACACTGAAGCTTTCTTT
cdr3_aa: CASSLVLGGNTEAFF

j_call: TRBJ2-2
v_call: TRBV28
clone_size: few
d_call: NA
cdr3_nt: TGTGCCAGCAGACTCGCCGGGGCGAACACCGGGGAGCTGTTTTTT
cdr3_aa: CASRLAGANTGELFF

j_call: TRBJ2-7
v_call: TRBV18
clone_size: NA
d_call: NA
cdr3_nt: TGTGCCAGCTCGACACTACAGGACTCCTACGAGCAGTACTTC
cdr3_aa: CASSTLQDSYEQYF